These T cell receptor beta chains were read from a single sample in a study of OX40 agonist ivuxolimab in advanced cancers. TCRdb's copy holds only in-frame clones and misses some; the assay was immunoSEQ multiplex PCR. The table lists tens of thousands of clones, approximately 83% of them singletons. This sample comprised CD4+ or CD8+ T cells sorted from blood, obtained in a trial of the OX40 agonist ivuxolimab. Source of these receptors: an adult with an advanced solid tumor such as melanoma, head and neck, liver or kidney cancer. Both conserved end residues are part of each CDR3. Fields, in order: V gene, D gene, J gene, clone size, CDR3 protein, CDR3 DNA. The D gene is left open where the match is weak. Expanded clones are given a class, and other clones once, few, many or no size at all.

v_gene: TRBV4-1; d_gene: TRBD2; j_gene: TRBJ2-1; abundance: NA; CDR3aa: CASSQTLPSGGFYNEQFF; CDR3nt: TGCGCCAGCAGCCAAACCCTCCCTAGCGGGGGTTTCTACAATGAGCAGTTCTTC
v_gene: TRBV5-4; d_gene: NA; j_gene: TRBJ2-2; abundance: NA; CDR3aa: CASSLGGSLTGELFF; CDR3nt: TGTGCCAGCAGCTTGGGGGGATCCCTCACCGGGGAGCTGTTTTTT
v_gene: TRBV11-1; d_gene: NA; j_gene: TRBJ2-3; abundance: NA; CDR3aa: CASSFQMVGTDTQYF; CDR3nt: TGTGCCAGCAGCTTTCAGATGGTGGGAACAGATACGCAGTATTTT
v_gene: TRBV11-3; d_gene: TRBD2; j_gene: TRBJ2-2; abundance: NA; CDR3aa: CASSLDLSGGNTGELFF; CDR3nt: TGTGCCAGCAGCTTAGATCTTAGCGGGGGTAACACCGGGGAGCTGTTTTTT
v_gene: TRBV7-9; d_gene: TRBD1; j_gene: TRBJ1-4; abundance: NA; CDR3aa: CASSLGQGGEKLFF; CDR3nt: TGTGCCAGCAGCCTTGGACAGGGGGGAGAAAAACTGTTTTTT
v_gene: TRBV5-1; d_gene: TRBD1; j_gene: TRBJ2-1; abundance: NA; CDR3aa: CASSAGQGGYNEQFF; CDR3nt: TGCGCCAGCAGCGCTGGACAGGGGGGCTACAATGAGCAGTTCTTC
v_gene: TRBV28; d_gene: NA; j_gene: TRBJ2-3; abundance: NA; CDR3aa: CASSKQGGSTDTQYF; CDR3nt: TGTGCCAGCAGTAAACAGGGTGGGTCCACAGATACGCAGTATTTT
v_gene: TRBV19; d_gene: NA; j_gene: TRBJ2-7; abundance: NA; CDR3aa: CASSTAFTGTRNSYEQYF; CDR3nt: TGTGCCAGTAGTACTGCTTTTACAGGGACCAGGAACTCCTACGAGCAGTACTTC
v_gene: TRBV4-2; d_gene: NA; j_gene: TRBJ1-1; abundance: NA; CDR3aa: CASSQLTGTEAFF; CDR3nt: TGTGCCAGCAGCCAACTCACCGGGACTGAAGCTTTCTTT
v_gene: TRBV6-1; d_gene: TRBD1; j_gene: TRBJ2-4; abundance: NA; CDR3aa: CASSEIGDRGLLAKNIQYF; CDR3nt: TGTGCCAGCAGTGAAATAGGTGACAGGGGCTTACTAGCCAAAAACATTCAGTACTTC
v_gene: TRBV2; d_gene: NA; j_gene: TRBJ1-2; abundance: few; CDR3aa: CASCLRGNGYGYTF; CDR3nt: TGTGCCAGCTGCCTTAGGGGCAATGGATATGGCTACACCTTC
v_gene: TRBV19; d_gene: NA; j_gene: TRBJ2-7; abundance: NA; CDR3aa: CASGLGLGEQYF; CDR3nt: TGTGCCAGTGGACTGGGCTTGGGGGAGCAGTACTTC
v_gene: TRBV5-1; d_gene: NA; j_gene: TRBJ1-1; abundance: NA; CDR3aa: CASSGGRLNTEAFF; CDR3nt: TGCGCCAGCAGCGGAGGACGGTTGAACACTGAAGCTTTCTTT
v_gene: TRBV7-8; d_gene: TRBD1; j_gene: TRBJ1-2; abundance: NA; CDR3aa: CASSPRDRPGDGYTF; CDR3nt: TGTGCCAGCAGCCCCCGGGACAGGCCCGGGGATGGCTACACCTTC
v_gene: TRBV11-2; d_gene: NA; j_gene: TRBJ1-2; abundance: NA; CDR3aa: CASSLDPGPQDGYTF; CDR3nt: TGTGCCAGCAGCTTAGACCCGGGACCTCAGGATGGCTACACCTTC
v_gene: TRBV6-5; d_gene: TRBD2; j_gene: TRBJ2-7; abundance: NA; CDR3aa: CASSYSGGGYYEQYF; CDR3nt: TGTGCCAGCAGTTACTCAGGCGGGGGGTACTACGAGCAGTACTTC
v_gene: TRBV6-1; d_gene: NA; j_gene: TRBJ2-5; abundance: NA; CDR3aa: CASSAGITQYF; CDR3nt: TGTGCCAGCAGTGCAGGGATAACCCAGTACTTC
v_gene: TRBV18; d_gene: NA; j_gene: TRBJ2-4; abundance: few; CDR3aa: CASSPDLIAKNIQYF; CDR3nt: TGTGCCAGCTCACCAGACCTAATAGCCAAAAACATTCAGTACTTC
v_gene: TRBV9; d_gene: TRBD2; j_gene: TRBJ2-1; abundance: once; CDR3aa: CASSVGLAGVSSYNEQFF; CDR3nt: TGTGCCAGCAGCGTAGGGCTAGCGGGGGTCAGCTCCTACAATGAGCAGTTCTTC
v_gene: TRBV20-1; d_gene: NA; j_gene: TRBJ1-2; abundance: NA; CDR3aa: CSARNTLGYTF; CDR3nt: TGCAGTGCTAGGAACACCCTTGGCTACACCTTC
v_gene: TRBV7-3; d_gene: NA; j_gene: TRBJ2-7; abundance: NA; CDR3aa: CASSSTASSSYEQYF; CDR3nt: TGTGCCAGCAGCTCGACAGCCTCGAGCTCCTACGAGCAGTACTTC
v_gene: TRBV21-1; d_gene: NA; j_gene: TRBJ2-1; abundance: NA; CDR3aa: CASSTWTDNEQFF; CDR3nt: TGTGCCAGCAGCACCTGGACGGACAATGAGCAGTTCTTC
v_gene: TRBV6-5; d_gene: NA; j_gene: TRBJ1-2; abundance: NA; CDR3aa: CASSYVSSPLYGYTF; CDR3nt: TGTGCCAGCAGTTACGTGAGCAGTCCTCTCTATGGCTACACCTTC
v_gene: TRBV6-1; d_gene: TRBD1; j_gene: TRBJ1-2; abundance: NA; CDR3aa: CASSSRTGANYGYTF; CDR3nt: TGTGCCAGCAGTTCGAGGACAGGAGCTAACTATGGCTACACCTTC